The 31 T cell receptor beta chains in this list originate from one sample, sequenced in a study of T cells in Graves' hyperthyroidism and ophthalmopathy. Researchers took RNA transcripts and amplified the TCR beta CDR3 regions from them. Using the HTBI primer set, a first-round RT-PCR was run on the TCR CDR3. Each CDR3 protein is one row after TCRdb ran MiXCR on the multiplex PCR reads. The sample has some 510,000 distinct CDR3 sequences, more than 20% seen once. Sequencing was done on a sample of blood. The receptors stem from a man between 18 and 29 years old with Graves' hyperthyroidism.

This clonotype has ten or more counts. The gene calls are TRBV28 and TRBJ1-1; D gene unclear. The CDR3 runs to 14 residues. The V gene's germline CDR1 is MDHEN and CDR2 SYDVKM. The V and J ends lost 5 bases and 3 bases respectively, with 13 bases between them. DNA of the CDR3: TGTGCCAGCAGTCAGGTATTCGGGGACACTGAAGCTTTCTTT. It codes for CASSQVFGDTEAFF.

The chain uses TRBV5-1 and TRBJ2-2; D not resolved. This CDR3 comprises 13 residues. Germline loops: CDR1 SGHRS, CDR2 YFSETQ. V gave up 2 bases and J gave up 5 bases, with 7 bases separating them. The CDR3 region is CASSFSDTGELFF. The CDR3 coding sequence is TGCGCCAGCAGCTTTAGTGATACCGGGGAGCTGTTTTTT.

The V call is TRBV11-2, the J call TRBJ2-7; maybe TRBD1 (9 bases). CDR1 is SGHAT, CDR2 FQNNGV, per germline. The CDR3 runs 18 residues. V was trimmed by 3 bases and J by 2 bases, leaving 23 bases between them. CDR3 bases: TGTGCCAGCAGCTTCCGGACAGGGGCGGGGGGAGTCACCTACGAGCAGTACTTC. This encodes CASSFRTGAGGVTYEQYF.

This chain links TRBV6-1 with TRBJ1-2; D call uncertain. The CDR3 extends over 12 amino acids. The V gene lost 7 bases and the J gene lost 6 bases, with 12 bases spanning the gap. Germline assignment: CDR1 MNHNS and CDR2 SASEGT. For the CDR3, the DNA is TGTGCCAGCAAGGAGGGCGCGGATGGCTACACCTTC. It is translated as CASKEGADGYTF.

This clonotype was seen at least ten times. Here the CDR3 DNA reads TGTGCCAGCAGTGTAACAGGGGGGACTGAAGCTTTCTTT. It specifies CASSVTGGTEAFF. The chain uses TRBV25-1 and TRBJ1-1; TRBD1 matches at 8 bases. Germline values: CDR1 MGHDK, CDR2 SYGVNS. J was trimmed by 5 bases and V by 4 bases; bases with no gene match: 3. The CDR3 has 13 residues.

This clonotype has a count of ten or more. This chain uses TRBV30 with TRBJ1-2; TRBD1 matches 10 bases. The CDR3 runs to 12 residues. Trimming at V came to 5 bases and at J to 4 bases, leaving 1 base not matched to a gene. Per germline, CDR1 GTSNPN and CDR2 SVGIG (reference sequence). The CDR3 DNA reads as TGTGCCTGGGGACAGGGGGGCTATGGCTACACCTTC. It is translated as CAWGQGGYGYTF.

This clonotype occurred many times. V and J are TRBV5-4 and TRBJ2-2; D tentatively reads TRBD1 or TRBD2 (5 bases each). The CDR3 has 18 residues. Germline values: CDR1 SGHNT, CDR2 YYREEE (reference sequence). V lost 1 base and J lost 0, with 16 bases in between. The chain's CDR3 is CASSLLALGPPNTGELFF. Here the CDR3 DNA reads TGTGCCAGCAGCTTGTTAGCGTTGGGGCCTCCGAACACCGGGGAGCTGTTTTTT.

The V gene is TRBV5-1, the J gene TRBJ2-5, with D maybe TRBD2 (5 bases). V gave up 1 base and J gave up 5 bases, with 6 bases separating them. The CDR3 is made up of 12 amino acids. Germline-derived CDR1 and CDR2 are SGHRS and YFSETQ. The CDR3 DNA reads TGCGCCAGCAGCTTGACTAGTGAGACCCAGTACTTC. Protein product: CASSLTSETQYF.

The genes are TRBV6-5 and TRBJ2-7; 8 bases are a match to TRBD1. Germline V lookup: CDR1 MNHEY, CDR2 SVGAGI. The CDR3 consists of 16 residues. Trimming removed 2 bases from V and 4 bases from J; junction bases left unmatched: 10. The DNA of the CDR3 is TGTGCCAGCAGTTACGCCGGGACAGGTAGTTTTTACGAGCAGTACTTC. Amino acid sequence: CASSYAGTGSFYEQYF.

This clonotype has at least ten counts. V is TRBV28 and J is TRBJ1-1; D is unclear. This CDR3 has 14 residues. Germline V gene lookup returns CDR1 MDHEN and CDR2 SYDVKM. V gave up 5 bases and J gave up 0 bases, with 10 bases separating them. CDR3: CASSMLSLNTEAFF. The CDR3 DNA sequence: TGTGCCAGCAGTATGCTTAGTCTGAACACTGAAGCTTTCTTT.

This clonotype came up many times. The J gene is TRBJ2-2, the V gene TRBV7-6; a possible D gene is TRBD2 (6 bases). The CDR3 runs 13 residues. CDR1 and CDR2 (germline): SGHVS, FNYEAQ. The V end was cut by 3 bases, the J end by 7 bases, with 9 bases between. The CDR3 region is CASSFKEGGELFF. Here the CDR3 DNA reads TGTGCCAGCAGCTTCAAGGAGGGCGGGGAGCTGTTTTTT. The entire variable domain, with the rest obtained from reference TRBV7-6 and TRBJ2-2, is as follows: GAGVSQSPRYKVTKRGQDVALRCDPISGHVSLYWYRQALGQGPEFLTYFNYEAQQDKSGLPNDRFSAERPEGSISTLTIQRTEQRDSAMYRCASSFKEGGELFFGEGSRLTVL.

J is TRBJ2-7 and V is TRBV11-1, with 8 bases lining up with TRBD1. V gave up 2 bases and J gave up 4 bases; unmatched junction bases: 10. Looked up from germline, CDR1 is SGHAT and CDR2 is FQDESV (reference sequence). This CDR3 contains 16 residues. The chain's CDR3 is CASSLLGQDRLYEQYF. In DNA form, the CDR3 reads TGTGCCAGCAGCTTATTGGGACAGGATCGTCTTTACGAGCAGTACTTC. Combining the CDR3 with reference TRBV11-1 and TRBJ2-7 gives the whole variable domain EAEVAQSPRYKITEKSQAVAFWCDPISGHATLYWYRQILGQGPELLVQFQDESVVDDSQLPKDRFSAERLKGVDSTLKIQPAELGDSAMYLCASSLLGQDRLYEQYFGPGTRLTVT.

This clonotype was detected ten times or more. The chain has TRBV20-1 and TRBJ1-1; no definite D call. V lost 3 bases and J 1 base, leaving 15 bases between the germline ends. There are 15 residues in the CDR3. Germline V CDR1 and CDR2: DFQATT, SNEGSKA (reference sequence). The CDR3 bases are TGCAGTGCTAGGGCCAAAGATAAGGGGAACACTGAAGCTTTCTTT. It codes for CSARAKDKGNTEAFF.

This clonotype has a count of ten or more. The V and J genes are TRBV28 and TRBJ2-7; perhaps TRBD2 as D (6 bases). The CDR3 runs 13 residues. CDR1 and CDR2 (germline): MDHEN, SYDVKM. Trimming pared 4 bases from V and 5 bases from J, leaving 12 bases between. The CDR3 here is CASSWRRVDEQYF. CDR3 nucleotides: TGTGCCAGCAGTTGGAGGAGGGTGGACGAGCAGTACTTC.

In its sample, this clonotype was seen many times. This chain's CDR3 is CASSRAPMNTEAFF. The CDR3 bases are TGCGCCAGCAGCCGCGCGCCGATGAACACTGAAGCTTTCTTT. J is TRBJ1-1 and V is TRBV5-1; D remains unclear. The germline gives CDR1 SGHRS, CDR2 YFSETQ. The CDR3 covers 14 residues. V shed 4 bases and J shed 0 bases, with 10 bases lying between them. Full variable domain (rest looked up from reference TRBV5-1 and TRBJ1-1): KAGVTQTPRYLIKTRGQQVTLSCSPISGHRSVSWYQQTPGQGLQFLFEYFSETQRNKGNFPGRFSGRQFSNSRSEMNVSTLELGDSALYLCASSRAPMNTEAFFGQGTRLTVV.

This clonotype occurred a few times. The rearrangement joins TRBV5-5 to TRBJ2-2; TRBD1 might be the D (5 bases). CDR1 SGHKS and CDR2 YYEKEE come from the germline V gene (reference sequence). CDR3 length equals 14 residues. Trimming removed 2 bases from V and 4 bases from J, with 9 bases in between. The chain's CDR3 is CASSFTGFTGELFF. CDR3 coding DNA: TGTGCCAGCAGCTTCACAGGCTTCACCGGGGAGCTGTTTTTT. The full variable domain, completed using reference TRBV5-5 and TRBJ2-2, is DAGVTQSPTHLIKTRGQQVTLRCSPISGHKSVSWYQQVLGQGPQFIFQYYEKEERGRGNFPDRFSARQFPNYSSELNVNALLLGDSALYLCASSFTGFTGELFFGEGSRLTVL.

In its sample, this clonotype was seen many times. CDR3: CASSFRGAWHYGYTF. The CDR3 DNA is TGTGCCAGCAGTTTTAGGGGCGCGTGGCACTATGGCTACACCTTC. The rearrangement uses TRBV12-3 or TRBV12-4 and TRBJ1-2; D may be TRBD1 (5 bases). The length of the CDR3 is 15 residues. V was pared by 3 bases and J by 3 bases, with 14 bases between.

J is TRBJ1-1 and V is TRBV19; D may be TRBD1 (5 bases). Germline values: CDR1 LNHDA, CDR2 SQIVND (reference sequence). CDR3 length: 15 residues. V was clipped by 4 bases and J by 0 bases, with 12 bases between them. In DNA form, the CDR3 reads TGTGCCAGTAGTACCCTGGGGGGGATGAACACTGAAGCTTTCTTT. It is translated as CASSTLGGMNTEAFF.

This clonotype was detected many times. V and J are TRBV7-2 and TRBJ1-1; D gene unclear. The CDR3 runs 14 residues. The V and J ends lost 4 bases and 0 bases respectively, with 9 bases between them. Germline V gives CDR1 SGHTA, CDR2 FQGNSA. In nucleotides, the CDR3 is TGTGCCAGCAGCTATCCCGGCATGAACACTGAAGCTTTCTTT. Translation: CASSYPGMNTEAFF.

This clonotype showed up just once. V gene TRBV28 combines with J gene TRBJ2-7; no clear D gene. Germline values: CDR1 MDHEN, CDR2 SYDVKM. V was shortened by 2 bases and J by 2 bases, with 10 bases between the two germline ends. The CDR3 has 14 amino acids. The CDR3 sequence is CASSLVQTPYEQYF. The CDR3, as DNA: TGTGCCAGCAGTTTAGTCCAGACCCCCTACGAGCAGTACTTC.

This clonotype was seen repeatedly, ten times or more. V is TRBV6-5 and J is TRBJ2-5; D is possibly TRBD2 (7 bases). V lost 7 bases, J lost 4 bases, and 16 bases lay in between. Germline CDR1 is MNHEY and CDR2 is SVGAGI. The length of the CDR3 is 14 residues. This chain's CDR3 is CASTYLGGRETQYF. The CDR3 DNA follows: TGTGCCAGCACCTACCTCGGGGGGCGAGAGACCCAGTACTTC.

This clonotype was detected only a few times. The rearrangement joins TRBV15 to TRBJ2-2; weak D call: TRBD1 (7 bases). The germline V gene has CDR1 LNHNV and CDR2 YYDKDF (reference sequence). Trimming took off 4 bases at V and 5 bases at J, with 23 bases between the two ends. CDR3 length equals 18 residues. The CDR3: CATSIDRAQRGGTGELFF. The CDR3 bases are TGTGCCACCAGCATTGACAGGGCCCAGCGAGGAGGGACCGGGGAGCTGTTTTTT.

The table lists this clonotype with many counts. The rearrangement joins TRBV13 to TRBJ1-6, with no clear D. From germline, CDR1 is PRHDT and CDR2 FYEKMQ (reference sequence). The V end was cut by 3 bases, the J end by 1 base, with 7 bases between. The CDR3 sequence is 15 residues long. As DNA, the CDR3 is TGTGCCAGCAGCTTCCAGCGGTCCTATAATTCACCCCTCCACTTT. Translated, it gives CASSFQRSYNSPLHF.

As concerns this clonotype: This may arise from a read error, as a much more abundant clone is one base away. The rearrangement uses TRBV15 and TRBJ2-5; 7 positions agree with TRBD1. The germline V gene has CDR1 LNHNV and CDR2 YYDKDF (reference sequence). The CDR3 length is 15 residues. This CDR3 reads CATSSEDRIMETQDF. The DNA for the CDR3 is TGTGCCACCAGCAGCGAGGACAGGATCATGGAGACCCAGGACTTC.

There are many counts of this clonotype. The chain's CDR3 is CASSLASDRGSYEQYF. The CDR3 DNA follows: TGTGCCAGCAGCTTAGCTTCAGACAGGGGATCTTACGAGCAGTACTTC. The chain employs TRBV7-6 and TRBJ2-7; 8 bases align to TRBD1. J gave up 4 bases and V 0 bases, and 8 bases lay outside the gene matches. Germline V gene lookup returns CDR1 SGHVS and CDR2 FNYEAQ. There are 16 residues in the CDR3.

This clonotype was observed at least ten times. The CDR3 region is CASSPYGLQTQYF. CDR3 nucleotide sequence: TGCGCCAGCAGCCCCTACGGCTTGCAGACCCAGTACTTC. The chain carries TRBV4-1 and TRBJ2-5, with D unresolved. Trimming stripped 4 bases from V and 6 bases from J, with 12 bases between. CDR1 is MGHRA and CDR2 is YSYEKL in the germline V gene. The CDR3 contains 13 residues.

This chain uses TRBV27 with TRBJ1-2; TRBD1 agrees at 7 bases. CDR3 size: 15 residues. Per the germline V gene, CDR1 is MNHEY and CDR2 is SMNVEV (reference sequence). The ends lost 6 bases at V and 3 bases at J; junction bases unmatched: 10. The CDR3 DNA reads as TGTGCCAGCAGCATCAGGGGGGCGGAAGACTATGGCTACACCTTC. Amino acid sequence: CASSIRGAEDYGYTF.

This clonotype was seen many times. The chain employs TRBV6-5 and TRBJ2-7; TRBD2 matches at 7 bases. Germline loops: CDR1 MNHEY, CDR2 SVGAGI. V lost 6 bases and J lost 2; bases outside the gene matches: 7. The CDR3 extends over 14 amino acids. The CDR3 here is CASRVTAGAYEQYF. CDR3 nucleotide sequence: TGTGCCAGCAGGGTTACGGCGGGGGCCTACGAGCAGTACTTC.

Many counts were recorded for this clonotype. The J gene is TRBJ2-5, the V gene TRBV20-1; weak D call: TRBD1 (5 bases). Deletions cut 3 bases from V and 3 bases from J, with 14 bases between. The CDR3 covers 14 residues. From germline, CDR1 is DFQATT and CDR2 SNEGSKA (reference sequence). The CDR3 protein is CSARPRVRKETQYF. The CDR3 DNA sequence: TGCAGTGCTAGGCCCAGGGTGCGAAAAGAGACCCAGTACTTC.

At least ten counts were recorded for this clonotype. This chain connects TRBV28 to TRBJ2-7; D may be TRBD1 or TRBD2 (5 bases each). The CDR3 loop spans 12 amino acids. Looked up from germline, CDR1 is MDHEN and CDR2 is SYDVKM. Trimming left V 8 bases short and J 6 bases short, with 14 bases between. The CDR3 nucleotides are TGTGCCAGCCTTGGCAGGGCGGGCGAGCAGTACTTC. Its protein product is CASLGRAGEQYF.

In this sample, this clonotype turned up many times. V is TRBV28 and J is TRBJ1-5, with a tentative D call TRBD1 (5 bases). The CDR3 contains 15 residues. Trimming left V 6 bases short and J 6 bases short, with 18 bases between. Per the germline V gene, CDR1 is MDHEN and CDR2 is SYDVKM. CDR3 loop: CASSPGTQEGQPQHF. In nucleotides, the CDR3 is TGTGCCAGCAGCCCCGGGACTCAGGAGGGTCAGCCCCAGCATTTT.